The 10 T cell receptor beta chains reported below all come from one sample, sequenced in a study of identical twins. Via MiXCR, TCRdb re-called the 5' RACE reads, giving one row per CDR3 protein. Among around 960,000 distinct CDR3 sequences listed, over 9% were seen once. The data were also submitted as part of a second study, on yellow fever vaccine responses in identical twins.

The sample comprised PBMCs. These TCRs come from a woman aged 18-29 years in good health.

The rearrangement links TRBV9 to TRBJ2-1; 10 nucleotides align to TRBD1. Germline V gives CDR1 SGDLS, CDR2 YYNGEE. The CDR3 covers 14 residues. With V trimmed by 3 bases and J by 8 bases, 5 bases remained unmatched. The CDR3 nucleotides read TGTGCCAGCAGCGGACAGGGGGCTTTGGATGAGCAGTTCTTC. Protein: CASSGQGALDEQFF. Drawing the rest from reference TRBV9 and TRBJ2-1, the complete variable domain is DSGVTQTPKHLITATGQRVTLRCSPRSGDLSVYWYQQSLDQGLQFLIQYYNGEERAKGNILERFSAQQFPDLHSELNLSSLELGDSALYFCASSGQGALDEQFFGPGTRLTVL.

This clonotype was detected only a few times. V usage is TRBV5-6 and J usage is TRBJ1-1; D may be TRBD1 (6 bases). From germline, CDR1 is SGHDT and CDR2 YYEEEE. V gave up 0 bases and J gave up 1 base, with 10 bases separating them. The CDR3 sequence is 15 residues long. The CDR3 DNA reads as TGTGCCAGCAGCTTGGTAAAGACAGGGAACACTGAAGCTTTCTTT. Translated, it gives CASSLVKTGNTEAFF. Complete variable domain (other parts from reference TRBV5-6 and TRBJ1-1): DAGVTQSPTHLIKTRGQQVTLRCSPKSGHDTVSWYQQALGQGPQFIFQYYEEEERQRGNFPDRFSGHQFPNYSSELNVNALLLGDSALYLCASSLVKTGNTEAFFGQGTRLTVV.

There are a few counts of this clonotype. The J gene is TRBJ1-5, the V gene TRBV7-2; D may be TRBD1 (5 bases). Germline V gives CDR1 SGHTA, CDR2 FQGNSA. The CDR3 totals 15 residues. V lost 1 base and J lost 7, with 14 bases in between. The CDR3 DNA is TGTGCCAGCAGCTTAGGACAGTTCGGCAGCCAGCCCCAGCATTTT. Translation gives CASSLGQFGSQPQHF.

The chain links TRBV4-1 to TRBJ2-7, with D possibly TRBD1 on 5 matching bases. CDR3 length equals 13 residues. V lost 1 base and J 2 bases, leaving 6 bases between the germline ends. The V gene's germline CDR1 is MGHRA and CDR2 YSYEKL. CDR3 nucleotide sequence: TGCGCCAGCAGCCAAGGGGGCACCTACGAGCAGTACGTC. Translating it yields CASSQGGTYEQYV.

V gene TRBV18 combines with J gene TRBJ2-7; the D is unclear. In germline, CDR1 is KGHSH, CDR2 LQKENI. V gave up 3 bases and J gave up 0 bases, with 6 bases separating them. CDR3 length: 13 residues. CDR3 protein: CASSPAPSYEQYV. As DNA, the CDR3 is TGTGCCAGCTCACCTGCCCCCTCCTACGAGCAGTACGTC.

The chain is built from TRBV5-1 and TRBJ2-3; D might be TRBD2 (6 bases). CDR1 SGHRS and CDR2 YFSETQ come from the germline V gene. CDR3 size: 15 residues. Trimming took 2 bases from V and 3 from J, leaving 13 bases between them. CDR3 bases: TGCGCCAGCAGCTTCGGGAGCATTGGGACAGATACGCAGTATTTT. This encodes CASSFGSIGTDTQYF. Looking up the rest from reference TRBV5-1 and TRBJ2-3 gives the full variable domain: KAGVTQTPRYLIKTRGQQVTLSCSPISGHRSVSWYQQTPGQGLQFLFEYFSETQRNKGNFPGRFSGRQFSNSRSEMNVSTLELGDSALYLCASSFGSIGTDTQYFGPGTRLTVL.

This chain joins TRBV5-1 and TRBJ2-2; the D gene is possibly TRBD2 (6 bases). Germline CDR1 reads SGHRS; CDR2 reads YFSETQ. V dropped 2 bases and J dropped 7 bases, with 15 bases sitting between them. The CDR3 extends over 15 amino acids. The CDR3 here is CASSFGTSWVGELFF. The CDR3 nucleotides read TGCGCCAGCAGCTTTGGAACTAGCTGGGTCGGGGAGCTGTTTTTT.

In its sample, this clonotype was seen many times. The chain uses TRBV20-1 and TRBJ2-1; 14 nucleotides line up with TRBD2. CDR1 and CDR2 from the germline V gene are DFQATT and SNEGSKA (reference sequence). The length of the CDR3 is 16 residues. The V segment lost 0 bases and the J segment 5 bases; nucleotides outside the gene matches: 3. The CDR3: CSARERLAGGNNEQFF. The CDR3 DNA follows: TGCAGTGCTAGAGAGAGACTAGCGGGAGGGAACAATGAGCAGTTCTTC.

In this sample, this clonotype turned up a few times. The chain is built from TRBV12-3 or TRBV12-4 and TRBJ2-5; D might be TRBD2 (7 bases). The CDR3 runs to 16 residues. The ends were cut back, 6 bases at V and 5 bases at J, with 22 bases in the middle. CDR3 DNA sequence: TGTGCCAGCAGCGACCCGCGGGGGCCCTATAGGGAGACCCAGTACTTC. This sequence encodes CASSDPRGPYRETQYF.

V usage is TRBV13 and J usage is TRBJ2-7; a possible D gene is TRBD1 (5 bases). The germline gives CDR1 PRHDT, CDR2 FYEKMQ (reference sequence). This CDR3 has 15 amino acids. V lost 1 base, J lost 4 bases, and 14 bases lay in between. In DNA form, the CDR3 reads TGTGCCAGCAGCTTAGTAGCCAGGGCGGCGTACGAGCAGTACTTC. Translating it yields CASSLVARAAYEQYF.